This TCR beta chain was identified during a study of radiotherapy plus CTLA-4 blockade in lung cancer (dated by TCRdb to 2016 to 2018). Context from the whole study: Among the enrolled patients, roughly 19% had an objective response, and 31% reached disease control. Overall results and qualifications from the work: After treatment with radiotherapy and ipilimumab, TCR clones that originated in tumors expanded in peripheral blood. Early dynamic changes in blood T cell clones, together with increased serum interferon-beta after radiation, were reported as the strongest predictors of response.

Focal radiation therapy combined with CTLA-4 blockade (ipilimumab) was tested in patients with chemo-refractory metastatic non-small-cell lung cancer. The library was generated by the immunoSEQ multiplex PCR assay. As stored in TCRdb, this immuneACCESS dataset retains in-frame rearrangements with V and J assigned. A fraction of the clones does not appear; measured against another copy, unresolved V genes explain less than half of the discrepancy, and the remainder lacks a known reason. For this sample there are tens of thousands of clones; 78% appear just once. The ten largest make up 3.5% to 4.5% of the sample. Concerning this clone itself: Its antigen has not been determined. No much larger clonotype is one base removed from it; base qualities were not supplied.

Sequences were derived from peripheral blood, sampled from a patient treated with radiotherapy plus ipilimumab. This clonotype originated in a human donor with non-small cell lung cancer who had a partial response to radiotherapy plus ipilimumab. Some clones in this sample may be carry-over from other donors' samples.

The nucleotide sequence reads TGCGCCAGCAGCTTCGGACTAGCGGGGGCCCCAACGAACACCGGGGAGCTGTTTTTT. Its protein reads: CASSFGLAGAPTNTGELFF. Rearrangement joined TRBV5-1 to TRBJ2-2; 13 central bases correspond to TRBD2. The germline V gene yields SGHRS for CDR1 and YFSETQ for CDR2. Measured from the cysteine to the phenylalanine, the CDR3 is 19 residues long. The DNA shown is the 57-base CDR3, in frame from base 1. Germline trimming: 2 bases from V, 0 bases from J; junction bases outside gene matches: 7. Joined to the reference TRBV5-1 and TRBJ2-2 proteins, this CDR3 gives the full variable domain: KAGVTQTPRYLIKTRGQQVTLSCSPISGHRSVSWYQQTPGQGLQFLFEYFSETQRNKGNFPGRFSGRQFSNSRSEMNVSTLELGDSALYLCASSFGLAGAPTNTGELFFGEGSRLTVL.